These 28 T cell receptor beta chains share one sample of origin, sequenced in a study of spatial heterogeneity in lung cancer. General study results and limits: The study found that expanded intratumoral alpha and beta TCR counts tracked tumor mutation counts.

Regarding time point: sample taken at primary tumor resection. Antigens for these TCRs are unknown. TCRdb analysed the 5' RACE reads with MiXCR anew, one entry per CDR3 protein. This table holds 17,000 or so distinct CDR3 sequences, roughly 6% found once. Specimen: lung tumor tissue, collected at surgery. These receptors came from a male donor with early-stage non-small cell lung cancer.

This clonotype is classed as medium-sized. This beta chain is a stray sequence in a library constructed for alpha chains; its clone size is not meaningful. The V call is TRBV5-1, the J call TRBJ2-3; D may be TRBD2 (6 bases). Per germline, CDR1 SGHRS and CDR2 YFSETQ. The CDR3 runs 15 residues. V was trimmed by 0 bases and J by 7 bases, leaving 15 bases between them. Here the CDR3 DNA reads TGCGCCAGCAGCTTGGTACTAGCCCTTGGGTATACGCAGTATTTT. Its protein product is CASSLVLALGYTQYF.

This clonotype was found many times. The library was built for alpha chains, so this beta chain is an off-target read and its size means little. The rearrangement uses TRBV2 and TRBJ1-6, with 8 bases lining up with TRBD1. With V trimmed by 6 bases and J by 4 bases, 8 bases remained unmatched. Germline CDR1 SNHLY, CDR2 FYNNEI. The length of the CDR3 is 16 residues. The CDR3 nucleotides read TGTGCCAGCAGGGGAGGACAGGGTGATTATAATTCACCCCTCCACTTT. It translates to CASRGGQGDYNSPLHF.

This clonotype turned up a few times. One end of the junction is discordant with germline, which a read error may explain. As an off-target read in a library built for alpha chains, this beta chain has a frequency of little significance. DNA of the CDR3: TGTGCCATCAGTGGTGGGGGACAGGGATCTGAAGCTCTCTTT. As protein: CAISGGGQGSEALF. The rearrangement links TRBV10-3 to TRBJ1-1; TRBD1 aligns across 9 bases. Germline CDR1 and CDR2: ENHRY and SYGVKD. The CDR3 has 14 amino acids.

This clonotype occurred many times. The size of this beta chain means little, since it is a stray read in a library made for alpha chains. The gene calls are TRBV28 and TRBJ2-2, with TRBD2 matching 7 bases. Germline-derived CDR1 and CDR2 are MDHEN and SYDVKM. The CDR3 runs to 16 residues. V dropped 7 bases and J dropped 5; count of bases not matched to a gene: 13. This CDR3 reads CASTQWGGSGTGELFF. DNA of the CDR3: TGTGCCAGCACCCAATGGGGCGGGAGCGGTACCGGGGAGCTGTTTTTT.

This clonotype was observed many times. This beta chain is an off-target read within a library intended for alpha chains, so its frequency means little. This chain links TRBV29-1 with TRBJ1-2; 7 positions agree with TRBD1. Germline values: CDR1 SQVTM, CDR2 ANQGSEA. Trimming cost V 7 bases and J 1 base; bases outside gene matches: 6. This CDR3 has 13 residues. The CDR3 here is CSAKRDSNYGYTF. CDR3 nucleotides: TGCAGCGCAAAGCGGGACAGTAACTATGGCTACACCTTC.

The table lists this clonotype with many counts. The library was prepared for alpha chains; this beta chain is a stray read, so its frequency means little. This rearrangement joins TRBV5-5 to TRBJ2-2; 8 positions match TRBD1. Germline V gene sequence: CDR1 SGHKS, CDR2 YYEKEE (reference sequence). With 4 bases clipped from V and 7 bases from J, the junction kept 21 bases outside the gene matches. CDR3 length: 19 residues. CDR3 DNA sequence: TGTGCCAGCAGCGGAGGACAAACTCGGACAGGGAGTCTCGTCGGGGAGCTGTTTTTT. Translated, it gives CASSGGQTRTGSLVGELFF. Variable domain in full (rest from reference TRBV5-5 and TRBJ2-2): DAGVTQSPTHLIKTRGQQVTLRCSPISGHKSVSWYQQVLGQGPQFIFQYYEKEERGRGNFPDRFSARQFPNYSSELNVNALLLGDSALYLCASSGGQTRTGSLVGELFFGEGSRLTVL.

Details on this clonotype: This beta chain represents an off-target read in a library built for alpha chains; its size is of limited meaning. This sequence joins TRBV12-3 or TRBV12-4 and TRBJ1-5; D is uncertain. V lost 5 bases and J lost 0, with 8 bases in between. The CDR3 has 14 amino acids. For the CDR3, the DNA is TGTGCCAGCAGTAACGGTTATAGCAATCAGCCCCAGCATTTT. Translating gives CASSNGYSNQPQHF.

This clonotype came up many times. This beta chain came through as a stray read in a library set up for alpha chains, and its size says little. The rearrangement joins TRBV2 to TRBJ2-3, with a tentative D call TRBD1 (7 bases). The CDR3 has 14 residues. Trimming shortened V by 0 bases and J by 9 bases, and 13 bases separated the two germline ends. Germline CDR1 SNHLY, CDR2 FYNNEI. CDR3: CASSEAQGGPTQYF. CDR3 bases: TGTGCCAGCAGTGAAGCGCAGGGGGGACCCACGCAGTATTTT.

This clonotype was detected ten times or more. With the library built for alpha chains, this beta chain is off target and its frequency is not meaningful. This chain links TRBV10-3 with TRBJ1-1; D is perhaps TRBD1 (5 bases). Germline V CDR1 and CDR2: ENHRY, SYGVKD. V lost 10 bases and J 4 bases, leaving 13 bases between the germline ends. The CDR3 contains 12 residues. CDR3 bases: TGTGCCACCCGTGAAGGGGTCACTGAAGCTTTCTTT. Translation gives CATREGVTEAFF.

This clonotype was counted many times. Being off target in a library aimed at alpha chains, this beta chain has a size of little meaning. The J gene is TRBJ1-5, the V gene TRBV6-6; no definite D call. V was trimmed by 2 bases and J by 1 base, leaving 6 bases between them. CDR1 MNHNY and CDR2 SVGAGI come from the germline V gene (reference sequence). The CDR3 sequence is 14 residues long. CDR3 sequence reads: CASSYVGSNQPQHF. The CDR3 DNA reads TGTGCCAGCAGTTACGTTGGGAGCAATCAGCCCCAGCATTTT.

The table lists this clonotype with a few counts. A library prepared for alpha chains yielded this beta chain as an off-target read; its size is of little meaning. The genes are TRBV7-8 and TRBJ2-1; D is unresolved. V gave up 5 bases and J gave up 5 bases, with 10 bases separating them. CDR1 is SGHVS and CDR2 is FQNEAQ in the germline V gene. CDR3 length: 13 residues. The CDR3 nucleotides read TGTGCCAGCAGCCGGCGACGGAACAATGAGCAGTTCTTC. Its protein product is CASSRRRNNEQFF.

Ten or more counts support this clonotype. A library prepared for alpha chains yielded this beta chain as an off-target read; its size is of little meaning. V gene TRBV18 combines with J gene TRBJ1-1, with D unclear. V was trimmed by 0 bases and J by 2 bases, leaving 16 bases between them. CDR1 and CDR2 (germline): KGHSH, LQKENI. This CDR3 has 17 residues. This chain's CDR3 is CASSPPNVEAINTEAFF. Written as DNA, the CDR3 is TGTGCCAGCTCACCACCAAACGTAGAAGCCATAAACACTGAAGCTTTCTTT.

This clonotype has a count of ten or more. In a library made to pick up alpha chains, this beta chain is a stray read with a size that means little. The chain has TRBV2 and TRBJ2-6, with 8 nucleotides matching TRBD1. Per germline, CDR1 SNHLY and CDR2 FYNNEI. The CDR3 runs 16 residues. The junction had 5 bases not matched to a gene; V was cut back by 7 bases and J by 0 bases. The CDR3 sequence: CASTDRGSSGANVLTF. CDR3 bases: TGTGCCAGCACCGACAGGGGATCCTCTGGGGCCAACGTCCTGACTTTC.

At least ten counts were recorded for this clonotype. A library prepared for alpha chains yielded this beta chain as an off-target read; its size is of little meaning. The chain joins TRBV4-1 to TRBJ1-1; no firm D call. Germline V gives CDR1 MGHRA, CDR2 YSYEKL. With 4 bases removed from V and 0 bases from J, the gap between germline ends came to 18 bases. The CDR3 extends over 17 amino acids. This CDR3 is CASSPADLGLMNTEAFF. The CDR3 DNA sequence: TGCGCCAGCAGCCCAGCGGACTTAGGCCTAATGAACACTGAAGCTTTCTTT.

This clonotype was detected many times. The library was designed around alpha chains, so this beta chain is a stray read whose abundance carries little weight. The CDR3 reads CASSVGRTGGADTQYF. The CDR3, as DNA: TGTGCCAGCAGCGTGGGCCGGACAGGGGGCGCAGATACGCAGTATTTT. The genes are TRBV9 and TRBJ2-3; TRBD1 matches at 11 bases. The V gene's germline CDR1 is SGDLS and CDR2 YYNGEE. The CDR3 covers 16 residues. J was trimmed by 4 bases and V by 2 bases; bases with no gene match: 6.

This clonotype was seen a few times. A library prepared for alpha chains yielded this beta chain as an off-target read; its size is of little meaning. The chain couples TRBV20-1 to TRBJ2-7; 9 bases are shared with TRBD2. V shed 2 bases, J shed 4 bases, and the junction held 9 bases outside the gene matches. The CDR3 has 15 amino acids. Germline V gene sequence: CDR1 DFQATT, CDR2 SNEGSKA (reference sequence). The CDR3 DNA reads TGCAGTGCTAGACCGGGTAGCGGGAGTCAATACGAGCAGTACTTC. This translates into CSARPGSGSQYEQYF.

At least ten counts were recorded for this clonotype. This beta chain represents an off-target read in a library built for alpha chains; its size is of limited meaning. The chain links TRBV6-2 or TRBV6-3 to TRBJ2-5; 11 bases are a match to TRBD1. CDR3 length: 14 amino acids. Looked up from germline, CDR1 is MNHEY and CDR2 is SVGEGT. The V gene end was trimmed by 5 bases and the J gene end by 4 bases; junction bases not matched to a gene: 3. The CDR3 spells CASSRGTGGETQYF. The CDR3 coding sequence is TGTGCCAGCAGTCGCGGGACAGGGGGAGAGACCCAGTACTTC.

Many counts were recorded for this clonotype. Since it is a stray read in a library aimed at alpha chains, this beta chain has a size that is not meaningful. Written as DNA, the CDR3 is TGCAGTGCTAGTGGGCGTTTGGGACAGTCCAACACTGAAGCTTTCTTT. Translated, it gives CSASGRLGQSNTEAFF. This rearrangement joins TRBV20-1 to TRBJ1-1, with 7 bases fitting TRBD1. With V trimmed by 3 bases and J by 2 bases, 12 bases remained unmatched. This CDR3 has 16 amino acids. Germline values: CDR1 DFQATT, CDR2 SNEGSKA (reference sequence).

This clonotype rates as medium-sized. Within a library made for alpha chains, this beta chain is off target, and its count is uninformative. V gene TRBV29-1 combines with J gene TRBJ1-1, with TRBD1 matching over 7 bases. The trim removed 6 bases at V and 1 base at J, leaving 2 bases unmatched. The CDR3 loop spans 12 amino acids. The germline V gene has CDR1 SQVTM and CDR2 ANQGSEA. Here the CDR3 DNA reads TGCAGCGTGGGACAGCCGAACACTGAAGCTTTCTTT. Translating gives CSVGQPNTEAFF.

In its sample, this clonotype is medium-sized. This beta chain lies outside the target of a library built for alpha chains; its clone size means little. CDR3: CASSLPPPLAGVLYNEQFF. The DNA for the CDR3 is TGTGCCAGCAGCTTACCGCCCCCTCTAGCGGGGGTCTTGTACAATGAGCAGTTCTTC. The gene calls are TRBV11-2 and TRBJ2-1; TRBD2 matches 10 bases. The CDR3 extends over 19 amino acids. Germline CDR1 SGHAT, CDR2 FQNNGV. The V gene end was trimmed by 2 bases and the J gene end by 4 bases; junction bases not matched to a gene: 14.

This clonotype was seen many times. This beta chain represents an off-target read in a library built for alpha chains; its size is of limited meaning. The CDR3 DNA reads TGCAGTGCTCCTGGACTAGCGGGAGTCACCGGGGAGCTGTTTTTT. It yields the protein CSAPGLAGVTGELFF. This chain joins TRBV20-1 and TRBJ2-2, with TRBD2 matching over 13 bases. Germline CDR1 reads DFQATT; CDR2 reads SNEGSKA (reference sequence). V lost 5 bases to trimming and J lost 4 bases; unmatched junction nucleotides: 4. The length of the CDR3 is 15 residues.

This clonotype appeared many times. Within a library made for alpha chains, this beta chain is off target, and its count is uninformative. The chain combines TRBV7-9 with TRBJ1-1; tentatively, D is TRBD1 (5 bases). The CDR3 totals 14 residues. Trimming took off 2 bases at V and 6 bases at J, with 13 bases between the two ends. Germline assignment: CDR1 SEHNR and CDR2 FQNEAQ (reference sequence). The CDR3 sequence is CASSLLQGWSEAFF. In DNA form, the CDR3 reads TGTGCCAGCAGCTTATTGCAGGGATGGTCTGAAGCTTTCTTT.

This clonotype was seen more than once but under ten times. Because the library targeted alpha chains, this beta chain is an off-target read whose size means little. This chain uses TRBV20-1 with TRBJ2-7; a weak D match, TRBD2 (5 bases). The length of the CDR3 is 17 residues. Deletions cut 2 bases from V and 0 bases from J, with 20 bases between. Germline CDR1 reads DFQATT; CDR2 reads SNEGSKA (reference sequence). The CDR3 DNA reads TGCAGTGCTAGACCCCTCCGGGATGCACCCTTCTCCTACGAGCAGTACTTC. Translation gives CSARPLRDAPFSYEQYF.

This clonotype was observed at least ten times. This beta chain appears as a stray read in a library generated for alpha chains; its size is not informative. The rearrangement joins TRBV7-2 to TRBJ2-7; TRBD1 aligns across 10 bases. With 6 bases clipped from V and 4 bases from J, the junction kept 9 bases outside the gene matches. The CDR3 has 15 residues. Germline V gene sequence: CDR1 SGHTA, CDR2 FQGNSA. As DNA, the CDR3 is TGTGCCAGCAGTTACTCCGGGACAGGGGCATACGAGCAGTACTTC. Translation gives CASSYSGTGAYEQYF. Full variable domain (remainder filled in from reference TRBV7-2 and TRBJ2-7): GAGVSQSPSNKVTEKGKDVELRCDPISGHTALYWYRQSLGQGLEFLIYFQGNSAPDKSGLPSDRFSAERTGGSVSTLTIQRTQQEDSAVYLCASSYSGTGAYEQYFGPGTRLTVT.

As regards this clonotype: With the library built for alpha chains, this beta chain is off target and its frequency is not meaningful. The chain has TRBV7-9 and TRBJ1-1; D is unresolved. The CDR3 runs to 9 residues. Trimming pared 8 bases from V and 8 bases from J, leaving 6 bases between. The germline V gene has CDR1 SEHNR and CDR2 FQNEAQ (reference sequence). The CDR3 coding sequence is TGTGCCAGCGGCATAGAAGCTTTCTTT. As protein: CASGIEAFF.

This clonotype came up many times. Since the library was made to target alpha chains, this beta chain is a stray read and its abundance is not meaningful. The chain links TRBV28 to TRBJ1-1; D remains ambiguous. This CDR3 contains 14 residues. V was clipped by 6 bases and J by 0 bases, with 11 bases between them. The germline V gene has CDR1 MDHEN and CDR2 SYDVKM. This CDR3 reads CASSVIQVNTEAFF. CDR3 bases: TGTGCCAGCAGCGTAATCCAGGTGAACACTGAAGCTTTCTTT.

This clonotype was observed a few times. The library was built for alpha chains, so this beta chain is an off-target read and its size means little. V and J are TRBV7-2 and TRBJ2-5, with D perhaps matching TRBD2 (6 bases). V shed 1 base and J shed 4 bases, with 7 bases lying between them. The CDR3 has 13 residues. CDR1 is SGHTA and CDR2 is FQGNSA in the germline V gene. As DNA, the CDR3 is TGTGCCAGCAGCTTAGTCGGGGGAGAGACCCAGTACTTC. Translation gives CASSLVGGETQYF.

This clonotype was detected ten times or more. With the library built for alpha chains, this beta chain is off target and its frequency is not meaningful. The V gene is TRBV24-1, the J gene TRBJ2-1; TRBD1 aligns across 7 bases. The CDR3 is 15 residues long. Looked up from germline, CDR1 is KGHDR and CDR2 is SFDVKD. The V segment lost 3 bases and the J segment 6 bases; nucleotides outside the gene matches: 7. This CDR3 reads CATSDIDRAINEQFF. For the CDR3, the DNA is TGTGCCACCAGTGATATAGACAGGGCAATCAATGAGCAGTTCTTC.